One sample yielded the 6 T cell receptor beta chains listed below, sequenced in a study of cytomegalovirus exposure and HLA in healthy donors (dated by TCRdb to about 2017). Library creation used the immunoSEQ multiplex PCR assay. A mixture of 60 forward primers for TCR Vbeta segments and 13 reverse primers for TCR Jbeta segments was used in the multiplex PCR. TCRdb limited this immuneACCESS table to in-frame rearrangements with V and J called. A share of clones is missing; checked studies link under half to unresolved V genes, and the rest is unexplained. For this sample the table gives 150,000 to 200,000 clones, of which about 83% were detected only once. Around 4.9% of the sample is in the top ten clones. Material for sequencing was PBMCs. The source is a girl aged 5 to 17 in good health and CMV-seropositive.

The gene calls are TRBV9 and TRBJ2-7; 10 bases map to TRBD2. Germline V gives CDR1 SGDLS, CDR2 YYNGEE. CDR3 length: 15 amino acids. V was pared by 1 base and J by 0 bases, with 1 base of the junction left unmatched. This CDR3 reads CASSVTSGTSYEQYF. CDR3 bases: TGTGCCAGCAGCGTAACTAGCGGGACCTCCTACGAGCAGTACTTC.

V usage is TRBV19 and J usage is TRBJ1-2; D perhaps matches TRBD1 (5 bases). The CDR3 is 17 residues long. V lost 3 bases and J 2 bases, leaving 19 bases between the germline ends. The germline V gene has CDR1 LNHDA and CDR2 SQIVND (reference sequence). CDR3 sequence reads: CASSIFGRVIGNYGYTF. CDR3 DNA sequence: TGTGCCAGTAGTATTTTTGGCAGGGTTATCGGGAACTATGGCTACACCTTC.

Notes on this clone: At one boundary the junction diverges from the germline segment, which might be a read error. The chain couples TRBV7-8 to TRBJ1-2; 7 nucleotides agree with TRBD1. Per germline, CDR1 SGHVS and CDR2 FQNEAQ. The CDR3 extends over 13 amino acids. The DNA of the CDR3 is TGTGCCAGCAGCCCAAACCTTGACAGGGATACCGCCTTC. Encoded protein: CASSPNLDRDTAF.

The chain is built from TRBV29-1 and TRBJ1-2; no firm D call. V lost 4 bases and J lost 8, with 11 bases in between. Germline CDR1 SQVTM, CDR2 ANQGSEA. This CDR3 spans 11 amino acids. The CDR3 nucleotides are TGCAGCGTTGTACTTGGCGGGGGCTACACCTTC. It translates to CSVVLGGGYTF.

The V call is TRBV6-5, the J call TRBJ1-1; tentative D call: TRBD1 (5 bases). The V end lost 7 bases, the J end lost 1 base, and 10 bases lay between the germline ends. Looked up from germline, CDR1 is MNHEY and CDR2 is SVGAGI. The CDR3 contains 13 residues. DNA for the CDR3: TGTGCCAGCAACCGGGGGAGGAACACTGAAGCTTTCTTT. Its protein product is CASNRGRNTEAFF.

The chain carries TRBV7-9 and TRBJ1-2; 10 bases are shared with TRBD1. The CDR3 length is 15 residues. With V trimmed by 5 bases and J by 8 bases, 11 bases remained unmatched. Germline CDR1 and CDR2: SEHNR and FQNEAQ (reference sequence). CDR3 in DNA: TGTGCCAGCAGCGAAGGACAGGGGGGGCCTTCAGGCTACACCTTC. It is translated as CASSEGQGGPSGYTF. The full variable domain, rest sourced from reference TRBV7-9 and TRBJ1-2, is DTGVSQNPRHKITKRGQNVTFRCDPISEHNRLYWYRQTLGQGPEFLTYFQNEAQLEKSRLLSDRFSAERPKGSFSTLEIQRTEQGDSAMYLCASSEGQGGPSGYTFGSGTRLTVV.